This T cell receptor beta chain is drawn from a study of OX40 agonist ivuxolimab in advanced cancers. Germline lookup yields CDR1 SGHAT and CDR2 FQDESV (reference sequence). V lost 2 bases and J lost 4, with 9 bases in between. The CDR3 spans 14 residues. Here immunoSEQ multiplex PCR was the method, and the copy in TCRdb shows in-frame clones only, minus some. The sample includes some 72,000 clones, 92% of them seen just once. V is TRBV11-1 and J is TRBJ2-1; possible D gene TRBD2, 5 bases. This TCR came from an adult with an advanced solid tumor such as melanoma, head and neck, liver or kidney cancer. The starting material was CD4+ or CD8+ T cells sorted from blood, obtained in a trial of the OX40 agonist ivuxolimab. CDR3 bases: TGTGCCAGCAGCTTACGCGAGCGGTACAATGAGCAGTTCTTC. Its translation is CASSLRERYNEQFF.